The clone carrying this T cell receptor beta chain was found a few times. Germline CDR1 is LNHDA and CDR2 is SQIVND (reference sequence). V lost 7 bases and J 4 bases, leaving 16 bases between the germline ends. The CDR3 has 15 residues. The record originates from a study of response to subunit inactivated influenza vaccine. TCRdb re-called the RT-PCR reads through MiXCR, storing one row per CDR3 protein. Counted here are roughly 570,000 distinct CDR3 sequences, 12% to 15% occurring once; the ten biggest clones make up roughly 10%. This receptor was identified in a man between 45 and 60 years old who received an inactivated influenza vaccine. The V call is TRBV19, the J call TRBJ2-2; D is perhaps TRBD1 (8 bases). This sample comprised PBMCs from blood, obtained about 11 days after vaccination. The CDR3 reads CASKNRGGGTGELFF. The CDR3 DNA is TGTGCCAGTAAAAACAGGGGGGGCGGCACCGGGGAGCTGTTTTTT.